A single sample is the source of the 7 T cell receptor beta chains below, sequenced in a study of cytomegalovirus exposure and HLA in healthy donors. PCR used 60 Vbeta primers and 13 Jbeta primers. Profiling relied on immunoSEQ multiplex PCR, and the TCRdb table lists in-frame clones only, not all of them. Seen here are around 160,000 clones, around 75% observed once, and the top ten hold about 7.7%. What was sequenced was PBMCs. The receptors originated from a woman aged 40 to 50 in good health and CMV-seropositive.

This chain links TRBV6-1 with TRBJ1-1, with D possibly being TRBD1 (6 bases). Trimming took off 2 bases at V and 1 base at J, with 17 bases between the two ends. Germline assignment: CDR1 MNHNS and CDR2 SASEGT. This CDR3 spans 17 amino acids. In DNA, the CDR3 is TGTGCCAGCAGTGAATTACATGGGAACAGGGCGAACACTGAAGCTTTCTTT. Protein product: CASSELHGNRANTEAFF.

This clone was observed once. The chain is built from TRBV18 and TRBJ2-6, with 8 bases lining up with TRBD2. Per the germline V gene, CDR1 is KGHSH and CDR2 is LQKENI. This CDR3 is 18 amino acids long. V lost 1 base, J lost 3 bases, and 8 bases stayed unmatched. The CDR3 bases are TGTGCCAGCTCACCACTCTCCGGGGGGGCAAGTGGGGCCAACGTCCTGACTTTC. Amino acids: CASSPLSGGASGANVLTF. Drawing the rest from reference TRBV18 and TRBJ2-6, the complete variable domain is NAGVMQNPRHLVRRRGQEARLRCSPMKGHSHVYWYRQLPEEGLKFMVYLQKENIIDESGMPKERFSAEFPKEGPSILRIQQVVRGDSAAYFCASSPLSGGASGANVLTFGAGSRLTVL.

The chain links TRBV2 to TRBJ1-1; TRBD1 matches 7 bases. The V gene end was trimmed by 6 bases and the J gene end by 0 bases; junction bases not matched to a gene: 10. From germline, CDR1 is SNHLY and CDR2 FYNNEI. CDR3 length equals 16 residues. The CDR3 DNA sequence: TGTGCCAGCAGACGAACAGGGGCGTTAATGAACACTGAAGCTTTCTTT. This encodes CASRRTGALMNTEAFF. The full variable domain, completed using reference TRBV2 and TRBJ1-1, is EPEVTQTPSHQVTQMGQEVILRCVPISNHLYFYWYRQILGQKVEFLVSFYNNEISEKSEIFDDQFSVERPDGSNFTLKIRSTKLEDSAMYFCASRRTGALMNTEAFFGQGTRLTVV.

The chain recombines TRBV6-5 with TRBJ2-7; the D gene is possibly TRBD1 (5 bases). CDR1 is MNHEY, CDR2 SVGAGI, per germline. The CDR3 length is 15 residues. Trimming took off 2 bases at V and 0 bases at J, with 11 bases between the two ends. As DNA, the CDR3 is TGTGCCAGCAGTTACAGTTCCAGGGCCTCCTACGAGCAGTACTTC. Translated: CASSYSSRASYEQYF.

This chain uses TRBV5-4 with TRBJ2-1; 12 bases match TRBD2. The CDR3 spans 15 residues. The V gene's germline CDR1 is SGHNT and CDR2 YYREEE (reference sequence). After removal of 4 bases from V and 7 bases from J, the junction contained 6 bases not matched to a gene. The CDR3 DNA is TGTGCCAGCAGCCTAAGACTAGCGGGAGTTAATGAGCAGTTCTTC. Amino acid sequence: CASSLRLAGVNEQFF.

V gene TRBV5-8 combines with J gene TRBJ1-2; TRBD1 aligns across 10 bases. The CDR3 contains 14 residues. V dropped 7 bases and J dropped 4; count of bases not matched to a gene: 7. Germline loops: CDR1 SGHTS, CDR2 YDEGEE. The CDR3 here is CASRDRGFAYGYTF. The CDR3 nucleotides are TGTGCCAGCCGGGACAGGGGTTTCGCCTATGGCTACACCTTC.

This clone was recorded once. The J gene is TRBJ2-1, the V gene TRBV5-1, with 9 bases matching TRBD1. Germline V gene lookup returns CDR1 SGHRS and CDR2 YFSETQ. The CDR3 is made up of 15 amino acids. J lost 8 bases, V lost 3 bases, and 9 bases had no gene match. Written as DNA, the CDR3 is TGCGCCAGCAGCTCTGGACAGGGGCCAGGGGATGAGCAGTTCTTC. Its translation: CASSSGQGPGDEQFF. The full variable domain, its missing parts supplied by reference TRBV5-1 and TRBJ2-1, is KAGVTQTPRYLIKTRGQQVTLSCSPISGHRSVSWYQQTPGQGLQFLFEYFSETQRNKGNFPGRFSGRQFSNSRSEMNVSTLELGDSALYLCASSSGQGPGDEQFFGPGTRLTVL.